Listed here are 27 T cell receptor beta chains from one sample, sequenced in a study of T-cell reconstitution after alpha-beta-depleted transplantation in children. Unique molecular identifiers were built into the TCRbeta library. TCRdb reprocessed the PCR reads with MiXCR, giving one entry per CDR3 protein. The sample has around 450,000 distinct CDR3 sequences, 15% to 20% seen once. Here the sequenced sample was PBMCs, mostly from graft donor cells, taken 360 days after TCRalphabeta/CD19-depleted stem cell transplant. The receptors stem from a boy in the first two years of life who had a stem cell transplant for Wiskott-Aldrich syndrome, so the T cells may come from the graft donor.

V usage is TRBV5-1 and J usage is TRBJ2-3; 10 positions match TRBD2. The CDR3 is 13 residues long. CDR1 SGHRS and CDR2 YFSETQ come from the germline V gene. Losses at the gene ends were 4 bases for V and 4 bases for J; bases not matched to a gene: 0. CDR3 residues: CASSGLAADTQYF. The CDR3 region has the DNA TGCGCCAGCAGCGGACTAGCGGCAGATACGCAGTATTTT.

This clonotype was seen a handful of times. V and J are TRBV6-2 or TRBV6-3 and TRBJ2-7; 9 bases line up with TRBD1. The CDR3 has 19 residues. V shed 5 bases, J shed 3 bases, and the junction held 20 bases outside the gene matches. CDR1 MNHEY and CDR2 SVGEGT come from the germline V gene. CDR3 amino acids: CASSTPPGQGRDNYYEQYF. The DNA for the CDR3 is TGTGCCAGCAGTACCCCCCCTGGACAGGGGAGGGATAATTACTACGAGCAGTACTTC.

This clonotype was seen more than once but under ten times. The rearrangement joins TRBV6-1 to TRBJ2-6; 8 bases map to TRBD2. Trimming removed 5 bases from V and 13 bases from J; junction bases left unmatched: 16. Per germline, CDR1 MNHNS and CDR2 SASEGT. The CDR3 is made up of 16 amino acids. The CDR3 sequence is CASSTGVAGLPLVLTF. The CDR3 DNA reads as TGTGCCAGCAGTACCGGGGTAGCGGGACTTCCCCTAGTCCTGACTTTC.

This clonotype was counted between two and nine times. The chain is built from TRBV7-9 and TRBJ2-1; possible D gene TRBD2, 5 bases. In germline, CDR1 is SEHNR, CDR2 FQNEAQ (reference sequence). Between the trimmed V and J ends, which lost 8 bases and 2 bases, there was a span of 22 bases. This CDR3 is 17 amino acids long. The DNA of the CDR3 is TGTGCCAGCCCCTGGGGTGGACTTGGCGAGGCCTACAATGAGCAGTTCTTC. It specifies CASPWGGLGEAYNEQFF. The entire variable domain, with the rest obtained from reference TRBV7-9 and TRBJ2-1, is as follows: DTGVSQNPRHKITKRGQNVTFRCDPISEHNRLYWYRQTLGQGPEFLTYFQNEAQLEKSRLLSDRFSAERPKGSFSTLEIQRTEQGDSAMYLCASPWGGLGEAYNEQFFGPGTRLTVL.

This clonotype turned up a few times. The gene calls are TRBV2 and TRBJ1-5; TRBD1 agrees at 7 bases. J lost 7 bases, V lost 6 bases, and 9 bases had no gene match. Germline V gene sequence: CDR1 SNHLY, CDR2 FYNNEI. The CDR3 runs to 14 residues. CDR3 region: CASRPQGPGQPQHF. In nucleotides, the CDR3 is TGTGCCAGCAGACCACAGGGGCCTGGCCAGCCCCAGCATTTT. Combining the CDR3 with reference TRBV2 and TRBJ1-5 gives the whole variable domain EPEVTQTPSHQVTQMGQEVILRCVPISNHLYFYWYRQILGQKVEFLVSFYNNEISEKSEIFDDQFSVERPDGSNFTLKIRSTKLEDSAMYFCASRPQGPGQPQHFGDGTRLSIL.

Only a few counts were recorded for this clonotype. This rearrangement joins TRBV10-3 to TRBJ2-5, with TRBD2 matching 9 bases. The germline gives CDR1 ENHRY, CDR2 SYGVKD. The J segment lost 5 bases and the V segment lost 6 bases, leaving 4 bases of the junction unmatched. This CDR3 comprises 13 residues. CDR3 in DNA: TGTGCCATCAGGAGACTAGCGGCGGAGACCCAGTACTTC. Protein sequence: CAIRRLAAETQYF.

The chain links TRBV28 to TRBJ2-7, with TRBD1 as a possible D gene (8 bases). Germline V gene lookup returns CDR1 MDHEN and CDR2 SYDVKM. CDR3 length: 14 residues. Trimming shortened V by 5 bases and J by 6 bases, and 17 bases separated the two germline ends. The CDR3 spells CASSAWTGRGEQYF. For the CDR3, the DNA is TGTGCCAGCAGTGCCTGGACAGGGAGGGGCGAGCAGTACTTC.

The chain employs TRBV6-1 and TRBJ2-1; 9 bases map to TRBD2. The junction had 7 bases not matched to a gene; V was cut back by 2 bases and J by 5 bases. The germline V gene has CDR1 MNHNS and CDR2 SASEGT. This CDR3 region has 16 residues. CDR3 nucleotides: TGTGCCAGCAGTGAAAGGAGGCTAGCGGGAAACAATGAGCAGTTCTTC. Protein sequence: CASSERRLAGNNEQFF.

The rearrangement joins TRBV19 to TRBJ2-6, with 7 nucleotides matching TRBD1. Germline V gene lookup returns CDR1 LNHDA and CDR2 SQIVND (reference sequence). This CDR3 has 16 residues. Trimming removed 3 bases from V and 3 bases from J; junction bases left unmatched: 5. CDR3 sequence: CASSIERGLGANVLTF. DNA for the CDR3: TGTGCCAGTAGTATTGAAAGGGGGCTTGGGGCCAACGTCCTGACTTTC.

The gene calls are TRBV4-3 and TRBJ2-7; D not certain. V was trimmed by 1 base and J by 1 base, leaving 8 bases between them. The CDR3 totals 14 residues. The germline gives CDR1 LGHNA, CDR2 YSLEER. CDR3 loop: CASSQARVSYEQYF. The CDR3 DNA reads as TGCGCCAGCAGCCAAGCAAGGGTATCCTACGAGCAGTACTTC.

Many counts were recorded for this clonotype. V is TRBV10-3 and J is TRBJ2-3; perhaps TRBD2 as D (5 bases). The CDR3 sequence is 15 residues long. V was clipped by 8 bases and J by 2 bases, with 17 bases between them. Germline CDR1 ENHRY, CDR2 SYGVKD. The CDR3 here is CAILEGLAPTDTQYF. Written as DNA, the CDR3 is TGTGCCATCCTCGAAGGGCTAGCCCCCACAGATACGCAGTATTTT.

This clonotype was counted many times. The rearrangement joins TRBV29-1 to TRBJ1-1; tentative D call: TRBD1 (5 bases). The CDR3 runs to 13 residues. V was cut by 4 bases and J by 0 bases, with 9 bases left in between. The V gene's germline CDR1 is SQVTM and CDR2 ANQGSEA. The DNA for the CDR3 is TGCAGCGTTGCGGGGGTTATGAACACTGAAGCTTTCTTT. This sequence encodes CSVAGVMNTEAFF.

The rearrangement links TRBV15 to TRBJ2-1; tentative D call: TRBD2 (7 bases). The CDR3 spans 18 residues. Trimming removed 5 bases at V and 0 bases at J, with 20 bases between. Germline V gene sequence: CDR1 LNHNV, CDR2 YYDKDF (reference sequence). The CDR3 sequence: CATSPRPQRGHSYNEQFF. The DNA for the CDR3 is TGTGCCACCAGCCCTAGGCCCCAGCGGGGACACTCCTACAATGAGCAGTTCTTC.

This clonotype showed up many times. The chain is built from TRBV7-9 and TRBJ2-7; 11 bases line up with TRBD2. V dropped 6 bases and J dropped 3; count of bases not matched to a gene: 4. The CDR3 runs 14 residues. Germline V CDR1 and CDR2: SEHNR, FQNEAQ (reference sequence). Written as DNA, the CDR3 is TGTGCCAGCAGTCTGACTAGCGGGAACTACGAGCAGTACTTC. It yields the protein CASSLTSGNYEQYF.

This clonotype was observed a few times. The chain couples TRBV6-2 or TRBV6-3 to TRBJ2-7; no reliable D call. Germline V gene sequence: CDR1 MNHEY, CDR2 SVGEGT. This CDR3 is 14 amino acids long. V was pared by 2 bases and J by 3 bases, with 11 bases between. The CDR3: CASSYGWTYYEQYF. The CDR3 nucleotides read TGTGCCAGCAGTTACGGGTGGACCTACTACGAGCAGTACTTC.

This clonotype was observed a few times. The chain links TRBV5-6 to TRBJ2-3; TRBD1 matches at 8 bases. Germline loops: CDR1 SGHDT, CDR2 YYEEEE. The CDR3 spans 16 residues. The trim removed 0 bases at V and 1 base at J, leaving 4 bases unmatched. CDR3 region: CASSLGLTGGTDTQYF. The CDR3 coding sequence is TGTGCCAGCAGCTTGGGGCTGACAGGGGGCACAGATACGCAGTATTTT. Full variable domain (remainder filled in from reference TRBV5-6 and TRBJ2-3): DAGVTQSPTHLIKTRGQQVTLRCSPKSGHDTVSWYQQALGQGPQFIFQYYEEEERQRGNFPDRFSGHQFPNYSSELNVNALLLGDSALYLCASSLGLTGGTDTQYFGPGTRLTVL.

This clonotype was seen a few times. The chain combines TRBV10-3 with TRBJ2-2; TRBD1 or TRBD2 may be the D gene (6 bases each). This CDR3 is built from 18 residues. Germline V CDR1 and CDR2: ENHRY, SYGVKD. Trimming left V 3 bases short and J 5 bases short, with 22 bases between. Here the CDR3 DNA reads TGTGCCATCAGTGAAAGGGGGAGGAGGGACCAAGGAACCGGGGAGCTGTTTTTT. Amino acids: CAISERGRRDQGTGELFF.

The J gene is TRBJ2-1, the V gene TRBV29-1; weak D call: TRBD1 (5 bases). Germline-derived CDR1 and CDR2 are SQVTM and ANQGSEA. The CDR3 is made up of 13 amino acids. With 6 bases removed from V and 3 bases from J, the gap between germline ends came to 12 bases. Here the CDR3 DNA reads TGCAGCGTCAGCAGGGTTTACTACAATGAGCAGTTCTTC. Protein sequence: CSVSRVYYNEQFF.

The chain couples TRBV12-3 or TRBV12-4 to TRBJ2-2; D remains ambiguous. V lost 5 bases to trimming and J lost 8 bases, with 21 bases between them. The CDR3 extends over 16 amino acids. The CDR3 bases are TGTGCCAGCAGTGACCTGGCGTGGAACTTCTTTGGGGAGCTGTTTTTT. The encoded protein is CASSDLAWNFFGELFF.

The sample holds a few counts of this clonotype. The V call is TRBV29-1, the J call TRBJ2-7; tentative D call: TRBD2 (6 bases). Trimming cost V 5 bases and J 0 bases, with 11 bases left between them. The CDR3 contains 13 residues. Germline V gene sequence: CDR1 SQVTM, CDR2 ANQGSEA. CDR3 coding DNA: TGCAGCGTTATCGGGACTCCCTCCTACGAGCAGTACTTC. This encodes CSVIGTPSYEQYF.

This clonotype was observed a few times. For the CDR3, the DNA is TGTGCCAGCAGCCACAGCCCTAGGTGGGGCTTCTACGAGCAGTACTTC. This codes for CASSHSPRWGFYEQYF. The chain combines TRBV3-1 with TRBJ2-7; a weak D match, TRBD1 (5 bases). Germline V gene data show CDR1 as LGHDT and CDR2 as YNNKEL (reference sequence). Deletions cut 3 bases from V and 3 bases from J, with 18 bases between. This CDR3 is 16 amino acids long.

The V gene is TRBV12-3 or TRBV12-4, the J gene TRBJ2-2, with 8 bases aligning to TRBD2. The CDR3 extends over 16 amino acids. The ends lost 3 bases at V and 5 bases at J; junction bases unmatched: 8. The CDR3 protein is CASSFRVGRGTGELFF. Written as DNA, the CDR3 is TGTGCCAGCAGTTTTCGGGTCGGGAGGGGAACCGGGGAGCTGTTTTTT.

This rearrangement joins TRBV11-2 to TRBJ2-2; 9 bases match TRBD2. CDR1 is SGHAT and CDR2 is FQNNGV in the germline V gene. Germline trimming cut 5 bases from V and 0 bases from J; bases unmatched to any gene: 13. This CDR3 region has 19 residues. CDR3 residues: CASSNLRLAARANTGELFF. CDR3 in DNA: TGTGCCAGCAGCAACCTTAGACTAGCGGCGAGAGCGAACACCGGGGAGCTGTTTTTT.

Many counts were recorded for this clonotype. J is TRBJ2-5 and V is TRBV10-3; 8 bases fit TRBD1. V lost 5 bases and J lost 5; bases outside the gene matches: 4. The germline CDR1 and CDR2 sequences are ENHRY and SYGVKD. There are 13 residues in the CDR3. For the CDR3, the DNA is TGTGCCATCAGTCAGGGGGCCGGGGAGACCCAGTACTTC. Its protein is CAISQGAGETQYF.

A few counts support this clonotype. This sequence joins TRBV6-5 and TRBJ2-1; D ambiguous. Trimming cost V 2 bases and J 5 bases, with 10 bases left between them. CDR3 length equals 14 residues. Germline V lookup: CDR1 MNHEY, CDR2 SVGAGI. The CDR3 is CASSYEYRDNEQFF. The CDR3 region has the DNA TGTGCCAGCAGTTACGAGTATCGGGACAATGAGCAGTTCTTC.

This clonotype was observed a few times. The chain links TRBV7-9 to TRBJ2-1; the match to TRBD1 covers 7 bases. The CDR3 length is 17 residues. The germline gives CDR1 SEHNR, CDR2 FQNEAQ (reference sequence). After removal of 7 bases from V and 5 bases from J, the junction contained 17 bases not matched to a gene. As DNA, the CDR3 is TGTGCCAGCAACCAATACGGCACAGGGGCGGAGGACAATGAGCAGTTCTTC. It specifies CASNQYGTGAEDNEQFF.

The chain couples TRBV12-3 or TRBV12-4 to TRBJ2-6; 7 bases fit TRBD1. J lost 6 bases, V lost 5 bases, and 7 bases had no gene match. This CDR3 comprises 15 residues. The CDR3 DNA sequence: TGTGCCAGCAGTCCCCAGGGGGAAGAGGCCAACGTCCTGACTTTC. This sequence encodes CASSPQGEEANVLTF.